The 13 T cell receptor beta chains given below trace back to one sample, sequenced in a study of brain T cells in children with intractable seizures. Time point defined: blood from clinic visit 5 months post-surgery; TSC patient then seizure free. Produced via immunoSEQ multiplex PCR; TCRdb's table is partial and in-frame only. The table has 300,000 to 400,000 clones, more than 85% seen once. This specimen consisted of peripheral blood, obtained less than 6 months after surgery. These receptors all come from a boy under two years old with tuberous sclerosis and intractable seizures.

V gene TRBV4-2 combines with J gene TRBJ2-2, with 7 bases lining up with TRBD1. Losses at the gene ends were 4 bases for V and 1 base for J; bases not matched to a gene: 3. Germline lookup yields CDR1 LGHNA and CDR2 YNFKEQ. The CDR3 has 15 amino acids. For the CDR3, the DNA is TGTGCCAGCAGCCCGGGACAGTGGAACACCGGGGAGCTGTTTTTT. Translated: CASSPGQWNTGELFF.

This clone was found once. This chain links TRBV20-1 with TRBJ2-4; tentative D call: TRBD2 (5 bases). The CDR3 contains 16 residues. Germline V CDR1 and CDR2: DFQATT, SNEGSKA (reference sequence). Between the trimmed V and J ends, which lost 3 bases and 5 bases, there was a span of 20 bases. The CDR3 coding sequence is TGCAGTGCTAGTGCCCGAAATAGCGAGCGCCAAAACATTCAGTACTTC. This encodes CSASARNSERQNIQYF.

The V and J genes are TRBV20-1 and TRBJ2-6; 7 bases fit TRBD1. CDR3 size: 17 residues. Germline lookup yields CDR1 DFQATT and CDR2 SNEGSKA (reference sequence). Unmatched junction bases numbered 8, after V lost 3 bases and J lost 0 bases. In DNA, the CDR3 is TGCAGTGCTAGTGCCAGGGGGTCCAGCTCTGGGGCCAACGTCCTGACTTTC. Amino acid sequence: CSASARGSSSGANVLTF.

This chain joins TRBV5-1 and TRBJ1-4; 9 nucleotides align to TRBD1. Per germline, CDR1 SGHRS and CDR2 YFSETQ. CDR3 length: 15 residues. Trimming cost V 6 bases and J 5 bases; bases outside gene matches: 8. CDR3 protein: CASTPGGTGNEKLFF. Here the CDR3 DNA reads TGCGCCAGCACCCCGGGCGGGACAGGGAATGAAAAACTGTTTTTT.

V and J are TRBV18 and TRBJ2-2; TRBD1 matches at 7 bases. Germline assignment: CDR1 KGHSH and CDR2 LQKENI. The CDR3 totals 15 residues. V gave up 3 bases and J gave up 6 bases; unmatched junction bases: 7. The CDR3 spells CASSPNKQGSGELFF. CDR3 DNA sequence: TGTGCCAGCTCACCTAATAAACAGGGGTCCGGGGAGCTGTTTTTT.

A word on this clone: The sample carries other DNA sequences with the same CDR3. The chain couples TRBV5-1 to TRBJ2-1; D unclear. Germline-derived CDR1 and CDR2 are SGHRS and YFSETQ. CDR3 size: 13 residues. V was clipped by 2 bases and J by 4 bases, with 7 bases between them. CDR3 loop: CASSLGPYNEQFF. The CDR3 nucleotides are TGCGCCAGCAGCTTAGGACCTTACAATGAGCAGTTCTTC.

This chain links TRBV7-9 with TRBJ2-1; 9 positions match TRBD2. CDR1 and CDR2 (germline): SEHNR, FQNEAQ (reference sequence). The ends lost 5 bases at V and 8 bases at J; junction bases unmatched: 10. This CDR3 is 15 amino acids long. The CDR3 reads CASSQGLAITHEQFF. The CDR3 DNA reads TGTGCCAGCAGCCAGGGACTAGCAATTACCCATGAGCAGTTCTTC.

The rearrangement uses TRBV6-2 or TRBV6-3 and TRBJ1-3; D unresolved. This CDR3 has 17 amino acids. Looked up from germline, CDR1 is MNHEY and CDR2 is SVGEGT. Trimming left V 4 bases short and J 0 bases short, with 16 bases between. CDR3 bases: TGTGCCAGCAGTTTCCCTGGGTGGCGGAGCTCTGGAAACACCATATATTTT. It codes for CASSFPGWRSSGNTIYF.

The chain is built from TRBV12-3 or TRBV12-4 and TRBJ2-7; 7 bases match TRBD1. The CDR3 is 13 residues long. The V segment lost 5 bases and the J segment 2 bases; nucleotides outside the gene matches: 3. The CDR3 spells CASSPGTAYEQYF. The CDR3 coding sequence is TGTGCCAGCAGTCCAGGGACAGCCTACGAGCAGTACTTC.

The gene calls are TRBV1 and TRBJ2-5; the table gives TRBD2 as D, unverified against the DNA. TRBV1 is reported as a pseudogene. This CDR3 has 17 residues. As DNA, the CDR3 is TGCACCAGCATCTGGGTAGCGGGGCTTCTAATCGCGGAGACCCAGTACTTC. This codes for CTSIWVAGLLIAETQYF.

The genes are TRBV6-8 and TRBJ2-5, with D maybe TRBD2 (5 bases). The germline gives CDR1 MNHGY, CDR2 SAAAGT. This CDR3 spans 16 amino acids. Trimming left V 4 bases short and J 3 bases short, with 18 bases between. The CDR3 reads CASSFREQTLKETQYF. In nucleotides, the CDR3 is TGTGCCAGCAGTTTTCGGGAACAGACGTTAAAAGAGACCCAGTACTTC.

V is TRBV5-1 and J is TRBJ1-4; D ambiguous. Germline V gene data show CDR1 as SGHRS and CDR2 as YFSETQ. The CDR3 loop spans 14 amino acids. V shed 1 base and J shed 0 bases, with 4 bases lying between them. The CDR3 reads CASSLTATNEKLFF. CDR3 in DNA: TGCGCCAGCAGCTTGACAGCAACTAATGAAAAACTGTTTTTT.

The chain recombines TRBV15 with TRBJ1-6; TRBD1 aligns across 8 bases. The CDR3 contains 16 residues. Trimming at V came to 5 bases and at J to 6 bases, leaving 9 bases not matched to a gene. From germline, CDR1 is LNHNV and CDR2 YYDKDF (reference sequence). The CDR3 DNA follows: TGTGCCACCAGCTTAGGACAGGGAATAATTAATTCACCCCTCCACTTT. Its protein is CATSLGQGIINSPLHF.